This T cell receptor beta chain was profiled in a study of T cells in Graves' hyperthyroidism and ophthalmopathy. RNA transcripts provided the source from which TCR beta CDR3 regions were amplified. The HTBI primer set served for first-round RT-PCR of the TCR CDR3. From the multiplex PCR reads, TCRdb called clonotypes with MiXCR, one entry per CDR3 protein. The sample shows hundreds of thousands of distinct CDR3 sequences, around a fifth of them seen only once. A NOSPECS grade of at least 4, a Clinical Activity Score of at least 3 and duration under 3 months were recorded in ophthalmopathy patients. Pregnant or lactating patients were excluded, as were those with uncontrolled infection or other autoimmune disease. The receptor comes from an older woman with Graves' ophthalmopathy. Material for sequencing was blood.

The CDR3 nucleotides read TGCGCCAGCAGCGTTGACAGGGGTTCAGATACGCAGTATTTT. As protein: CASSVDRGSDTQYF. The chain recombines TRBV5-1 with TRBJ2-3, with 8 bases lining up with TRBD1. J lost 4 bases, V lost 4 bases, and 5 bases had no gene match. CDR1 and CDR2 (germline): SGHRS, YFSETQ. This CDR3 region has 14 residues.